There are a few counts of the clone carrying this T cell receptor (beta chain). The data originate from a study of T cell repertoires in cytomegalovirus infection. In TCRdb, the reads were re-called with MiXCR into one record per CDR3 protein. The repertoire includes fewer than 400,000 distinct CDR3 sequences, around 18% of them detected once, and around 10% sits in the top ten. The CDR3 has 15 amino acids. Trimming removed 5 bases at V and 3 bases at J, with 17 bases between. The TCR was taken from a human donor in good health (CMV status not recorded). Some clones in this sample may be carry-over from other donors' samples. The chain couples TRBV12-3 or TRBV12-4 to TRBJ2-7; the D gene is possibly TRBD1 (6 bases). The sequenced sample was PBMCs. CDR3 nucleotides: TGTGCCAGCAGTCTCTTTGCCACAGGGTACTACGAGCAGTACTTC. Translated, it gives CASSLFATGYYEQYF.